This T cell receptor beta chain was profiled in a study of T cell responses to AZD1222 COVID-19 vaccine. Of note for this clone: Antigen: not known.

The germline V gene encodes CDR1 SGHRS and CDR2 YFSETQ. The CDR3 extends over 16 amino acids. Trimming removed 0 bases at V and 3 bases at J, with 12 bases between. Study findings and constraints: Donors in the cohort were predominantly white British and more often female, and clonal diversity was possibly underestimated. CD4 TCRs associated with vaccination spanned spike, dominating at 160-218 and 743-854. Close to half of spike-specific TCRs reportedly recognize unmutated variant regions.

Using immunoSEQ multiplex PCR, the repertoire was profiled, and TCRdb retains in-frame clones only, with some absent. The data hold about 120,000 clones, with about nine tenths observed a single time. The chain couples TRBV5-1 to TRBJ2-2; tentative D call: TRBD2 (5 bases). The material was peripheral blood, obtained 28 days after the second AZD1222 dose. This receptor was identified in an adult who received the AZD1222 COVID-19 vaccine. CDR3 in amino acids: CASSLVMGVYTGELFF. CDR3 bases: TGCGCCAGCAGCTTGGTTATGGGAGTATACACCGGGGAGCTGTTTTTT.